Described below is a single T cell receptor (beta chain) sequence and its context. These data are taken from a study of cytomegalovirus exposure and HLA in healthy donors. PCR used 60 Vbeta primers and 13 Jbeta primers. TCRdb keeps only in-frame clones here, not all; method: immunoSEQ multiplex PCR. Among 250,000 to 350,000 clones, 80% were seen once, and the ten largest hold around 0.33%. Per germline, CDR1 SGHRS and CDR2 YFSETQ. The V end lost 0 bases, the J end lost 2 bases, and 24 bases lay between the germline ends. The CDR3 sequence is 19 residues long. The sample was PBMCs. The chain recombines TRBV5-1 with TRBJ2-7, with D possibly matching TRBD2 (7 bases). This TCR came from a girl aged 2 to 9 in good health and CMV-seronegative. CDR3 bases: TGCGCCAGCAGCTTGGACCCTTCCCCCTACGGGGGGCGAACCTACGAGCAGTACTTC. Amino acid sequence: CASSLDPSPYGGRTYEQYF.